This paragraph reports one T cell receptor beta chain. Its matching antigen is unknown. The entry originates in a study of CD8 T cells in ankylosing spondylitis. Study results and limitations: In ankylosing spondylitis blood, a motif of eight highly homologous TCR beta variants appeared characteristic.

Quantitative 5'-RACE with molecular barcodes produced the TCR beta libraries. One entry per CDR3 protein results from TCRdb running MiXCR on the 5' RACE reads. The table shows roughly 240,000 distinct CDR3 sequences, with 30% to 40% occurring only once. After removal of 5 bases from V and 3 bases from J, the junction contained 1 base not matched to a gene. This CDR3 spans 13 amino acids. The germline V gene encodes CDR1 SGHTA and CDR2 FQGTGA. The chain combines TRBV7-3 with TRBJ2-5, with 9 bases that match TRBD2. Sequences were obtained from blood, either unsorted or a sorted T cell fraction (not recorded which). The sequence was obtained from a male donor with ankylosing spondylitis or in good health (not recorded which). The CDR3 loop reads CASSAGGEETQYF. The DNA of the CDR3 is TGTGCCAGCAGCGCGGGGGGGGAAGAGACCCAGTACTTC.